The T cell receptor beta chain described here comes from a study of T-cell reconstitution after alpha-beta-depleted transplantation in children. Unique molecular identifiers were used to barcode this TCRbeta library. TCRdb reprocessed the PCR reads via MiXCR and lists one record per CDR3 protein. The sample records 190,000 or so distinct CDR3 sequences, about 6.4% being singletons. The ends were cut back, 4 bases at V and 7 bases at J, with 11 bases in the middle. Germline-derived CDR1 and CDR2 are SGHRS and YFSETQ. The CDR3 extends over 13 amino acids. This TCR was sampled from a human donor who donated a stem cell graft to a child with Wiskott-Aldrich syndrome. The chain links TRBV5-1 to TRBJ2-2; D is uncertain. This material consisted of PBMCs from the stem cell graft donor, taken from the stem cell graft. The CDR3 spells CASSPTAGGELFF. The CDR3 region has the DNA TGCGCCAGCAGCCCCACAGCTGGCGGGGAGCTGTTTTTT. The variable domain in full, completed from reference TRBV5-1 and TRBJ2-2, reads KAGVTQTPRYLIKTRGQQVTLSCSPISGHRSVSWYQQTPGQGLQFLFEYFSETQRNKGNFPGRFSGRQFSNSRSEMNVSTLELGDSALYLCASSPTAGGELFFGEGSRLTVL.